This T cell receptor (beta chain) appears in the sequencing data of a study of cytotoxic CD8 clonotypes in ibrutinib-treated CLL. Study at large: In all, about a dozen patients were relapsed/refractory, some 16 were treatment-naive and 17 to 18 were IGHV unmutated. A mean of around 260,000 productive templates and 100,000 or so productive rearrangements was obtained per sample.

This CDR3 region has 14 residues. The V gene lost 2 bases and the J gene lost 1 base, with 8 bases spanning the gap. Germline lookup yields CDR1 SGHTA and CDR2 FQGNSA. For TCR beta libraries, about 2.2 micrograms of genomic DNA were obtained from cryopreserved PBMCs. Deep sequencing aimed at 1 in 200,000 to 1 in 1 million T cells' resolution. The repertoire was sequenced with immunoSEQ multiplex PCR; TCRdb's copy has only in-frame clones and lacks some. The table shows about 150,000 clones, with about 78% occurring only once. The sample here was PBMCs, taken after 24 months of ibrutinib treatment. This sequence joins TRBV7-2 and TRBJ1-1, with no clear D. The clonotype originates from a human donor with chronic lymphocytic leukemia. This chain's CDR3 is CASSLSGRNTEAFF. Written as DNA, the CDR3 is TGTGCCAGCAGCTTAAGCGGACGGAACACTGAAGCTTTCTTT.